This T cell receptor (beta chain) was sequenced in a study of cytomegalovirus exposure and HLA in healthy donors. Overall study findings and caveats: CMV serostatus stood as the only immune exposure information on hand. By a later analysis, the bulk of CMV-associated TCR beta chains appeared HLA-restricted.

Turning to this clone: The antigen remains undetermined.

This CDR3 region has 14 residues. The ends were cut back, 1 base at V and 3 bases at J, with 9 bases in the middle. Germline CDR1 is SEHNR and CDR2 is FQNEAQ (reference sequence). It was with 60 Vbeta and 13 Jbeta primers that the PCR ran. Repertoires were generated with immunoSEQ multiplex PCR, while TCRdb's copy carries only in-frame clones and drops some. Of about 210,000 clones detected, about 79% appear once; the ten largest clones hold less than 2%. The source material was PBMCs. This clonotype was sampled from a male donor in good health and CMV-seronegative. This sequence joins TRBV7-9 and TRBJ1-2; a weak D match, TRBD1 (5 bases). The CDR3 DNA follows: TGTGCCAGCAGCTTAGAACTCAGGGACTATGGCTACACCTTC. It specifies CASSLELRDYGYTF.